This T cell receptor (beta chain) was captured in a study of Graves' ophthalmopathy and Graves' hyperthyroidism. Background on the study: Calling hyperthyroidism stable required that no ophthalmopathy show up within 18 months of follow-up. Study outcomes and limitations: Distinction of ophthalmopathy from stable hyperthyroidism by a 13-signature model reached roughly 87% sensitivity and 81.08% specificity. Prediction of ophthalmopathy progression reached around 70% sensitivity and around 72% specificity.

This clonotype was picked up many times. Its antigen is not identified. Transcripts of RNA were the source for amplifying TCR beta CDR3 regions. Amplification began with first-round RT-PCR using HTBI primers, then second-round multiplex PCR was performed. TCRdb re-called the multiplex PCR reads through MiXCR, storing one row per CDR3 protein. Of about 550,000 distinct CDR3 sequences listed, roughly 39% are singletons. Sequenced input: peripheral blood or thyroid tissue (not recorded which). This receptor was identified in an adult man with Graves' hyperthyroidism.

Here the CDR3 DNA reads TGCAGTGCTGGGGGGGCTGGTTCCGGTCAGCCCCAGCATTTT. Translation: CSAGGAGSGQPQHF. This chain links TRBV20-1 with TRBJ1-5, with D maybe TRBD1 (6 bases). The CDR3 length is 14 residues. Trimming removed 5 bases from V and 6 bases from J, with 17 bases in between. In germline, CDR1 is DFQATT, CDR2 SNEGSKA (reference sequence).